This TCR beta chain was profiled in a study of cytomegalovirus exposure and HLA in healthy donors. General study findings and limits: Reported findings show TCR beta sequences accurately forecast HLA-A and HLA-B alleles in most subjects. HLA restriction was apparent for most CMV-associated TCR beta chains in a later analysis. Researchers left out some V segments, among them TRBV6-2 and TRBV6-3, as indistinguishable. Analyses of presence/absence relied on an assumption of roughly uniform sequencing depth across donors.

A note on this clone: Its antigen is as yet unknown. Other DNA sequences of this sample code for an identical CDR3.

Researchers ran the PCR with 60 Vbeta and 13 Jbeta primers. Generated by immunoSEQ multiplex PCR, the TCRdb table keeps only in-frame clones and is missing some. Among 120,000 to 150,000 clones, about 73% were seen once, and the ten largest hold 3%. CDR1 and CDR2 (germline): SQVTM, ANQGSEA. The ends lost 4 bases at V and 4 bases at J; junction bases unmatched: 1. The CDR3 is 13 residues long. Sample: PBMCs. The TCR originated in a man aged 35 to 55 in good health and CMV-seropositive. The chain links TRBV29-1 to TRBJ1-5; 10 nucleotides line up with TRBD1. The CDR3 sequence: CSVGQGANQPQHF. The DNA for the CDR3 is TGCAGCGTTGGACAGGGGGCGAATCAGCCCCAGCATTTT.